This TCR beta chain was found in a study of response to subunit inactivated influenza vaccine. Germline CDR1 SQVTM, CDR2 ANQGSEA. V shed 5 bases and J shed 7 bases, with 16 bases lying between them. The CDR3 loop spans 13 amino acids. The table lists this clonotype with a few counts. TCRdb recomputed calls from the RT-PCR reads with MiXCR, one row per CDR3 protein. Among over 750,000 distinct CDR3 sequences listed, over 20% were seen once. The rearrangement links TRBV29-1 to TRBJ2-3; D unclear. The receptor was derived from a man aged 50 to 59 who received an inactivated influenza vaccine. This material consisted of PBMCs from blood, taken about 5 days after vaccination. CDR3 sequence reads: CSVPGRGSYTQYF. CDR3 bases: TGCAGCGTTCCGGGCCGCGGAAGTTATACGCAGTATTTT.